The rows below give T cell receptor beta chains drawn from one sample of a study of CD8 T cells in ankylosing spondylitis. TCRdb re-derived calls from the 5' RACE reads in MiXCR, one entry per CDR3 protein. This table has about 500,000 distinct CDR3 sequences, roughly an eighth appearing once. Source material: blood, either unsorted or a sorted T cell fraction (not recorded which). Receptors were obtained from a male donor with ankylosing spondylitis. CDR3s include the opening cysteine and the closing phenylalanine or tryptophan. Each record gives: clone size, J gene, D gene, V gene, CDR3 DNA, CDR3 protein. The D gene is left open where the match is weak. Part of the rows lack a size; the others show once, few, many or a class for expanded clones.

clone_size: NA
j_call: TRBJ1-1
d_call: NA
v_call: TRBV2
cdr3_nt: TGTGCCAGCCAGGAGGCAGGGCGGACTGAAGCTTTCTTT
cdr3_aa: CASQEAGRTEAFF

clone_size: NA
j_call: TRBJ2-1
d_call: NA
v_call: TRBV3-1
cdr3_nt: TGTGCCAGCAGCCAAGTGGGTGTCCCTACGGTTGGGCAGTTCTTC
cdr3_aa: CASSQVGVPTVGQFF

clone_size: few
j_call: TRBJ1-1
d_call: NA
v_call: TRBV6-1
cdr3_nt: TGTGCCAGCAGTGAAATCACAGGGAAGGACACTGAAGCTTTCTTT
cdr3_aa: CASSEITGKDTEAFF

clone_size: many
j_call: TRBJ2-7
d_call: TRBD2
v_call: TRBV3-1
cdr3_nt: TGTGCCAGCAGCCAAGATCGGGGAGGGGTGTGGTACGAGCAGTACTTC
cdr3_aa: CASSQDRGGVWYEQYF

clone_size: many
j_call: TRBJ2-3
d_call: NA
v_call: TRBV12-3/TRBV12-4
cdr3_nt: TGTGCCAGCAGTCCAGGGTCAGATACGCAGTATTTT
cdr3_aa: CASSPGSDTQYF

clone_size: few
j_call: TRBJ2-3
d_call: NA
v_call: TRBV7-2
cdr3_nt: TGTGCCAGCAGCTTAGCCCCGCCGAGCACAGATACGCAGTATTTT
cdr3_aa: CASSLAPPSTDTQYF

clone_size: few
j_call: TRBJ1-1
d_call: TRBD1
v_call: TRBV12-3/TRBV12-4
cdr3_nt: TGTGCCAGCACCATGATAGACAGGGGGAACACTGAAGCTTTCTTT
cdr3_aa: CASTMIDRGNTEAFF

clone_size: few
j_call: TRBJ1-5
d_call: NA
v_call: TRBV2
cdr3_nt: TGTGCCAGCACCAACTTGGACAGAAATCAGCCCCAGCATTTT
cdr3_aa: CASTNLDRNQPQHF

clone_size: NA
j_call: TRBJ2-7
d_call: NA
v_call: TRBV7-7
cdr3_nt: TGTGCCAGCAGCCCGTCGACAGTTTCCTACGAGCAGTACTTC
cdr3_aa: CASSPSTVSYEQYF

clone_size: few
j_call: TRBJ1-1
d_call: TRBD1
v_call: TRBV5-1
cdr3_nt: TGCGCCAGCAGCCCCCGACAGGGGAGGAGCACTGAAGCTTTCTTT
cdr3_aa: CASSPRQGRSTEAFF

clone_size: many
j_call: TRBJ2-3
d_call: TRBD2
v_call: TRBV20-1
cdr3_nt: TGCAGTGCTAGACCCGGCAGCCTAGCGGGAGTCCAAGATACGCAGTATTTT
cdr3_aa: CSARPGSLAGVQDTQYF

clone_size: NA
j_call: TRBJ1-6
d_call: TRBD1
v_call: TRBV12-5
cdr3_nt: TGTGCTAGTGGTTCCGGCCGGGACAGGGTAGATTCACCCCTCCACTTT
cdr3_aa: CASGSGRDRVDSPLHF

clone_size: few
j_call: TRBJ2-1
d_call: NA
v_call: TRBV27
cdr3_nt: TGTGCCAGCAGTTTGTCCCGCCCGTTGGGGTTATATGAGCAGTTCTTC
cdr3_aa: CASSLSRPLGLYEQFF

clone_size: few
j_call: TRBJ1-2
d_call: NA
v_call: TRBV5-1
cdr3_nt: TGCGCCAGCAGCGAGCAGGGGAGAGGCTATGGCTACACCTTC
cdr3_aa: CASSEQGRGYGYTF

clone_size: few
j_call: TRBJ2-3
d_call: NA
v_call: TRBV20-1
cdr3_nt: TGCAGTGCAGGGGGGCAGAGCACAGATACGCAGTATTTT
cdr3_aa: CSAGGQSTDTQYF

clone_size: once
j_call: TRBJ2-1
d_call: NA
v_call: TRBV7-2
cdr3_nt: TGTGCCAGCAGCCACAACGACTACCGGGAATACTACAATGAGCAGTTCTTC
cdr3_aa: CASSHNDYREYYNEQFF

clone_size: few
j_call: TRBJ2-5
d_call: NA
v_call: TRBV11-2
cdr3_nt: TGTGCCAGCAGCCCGATACCCGGGACCCAGTACTTC
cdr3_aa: CASSPIPGTQYF

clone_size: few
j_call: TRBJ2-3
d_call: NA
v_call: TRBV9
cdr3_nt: TGTGCCAGCAGCCCCATCGTTTTGGCGCAGTATTTT
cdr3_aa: CASSPIVLAQYF

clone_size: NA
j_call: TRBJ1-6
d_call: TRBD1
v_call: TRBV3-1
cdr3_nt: TGTGCCAGCAGCCATTGGGGACAGAATTCACCCCTCCACTTT
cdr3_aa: CASSHWGQNSPLHF

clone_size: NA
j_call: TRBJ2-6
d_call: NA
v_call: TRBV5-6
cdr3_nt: TGTGCCAGCACCTGGGACTTGGCCTCTGGGGCCAACGTCCTGACTTTC
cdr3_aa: CASTWDLASGANVLTF

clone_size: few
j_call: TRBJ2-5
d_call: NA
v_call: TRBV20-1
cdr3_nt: TGCAGTGCTACGGGACACGGAAGAGAGACCCAGTACTTC
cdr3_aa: CSATGHGRETQYF

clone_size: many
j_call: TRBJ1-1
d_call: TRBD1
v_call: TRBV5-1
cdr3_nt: TGCGCCAGCAGCTCACAGGGGGAGACTGAAGCTTTCTTT
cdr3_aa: CASSSQGETEAFF

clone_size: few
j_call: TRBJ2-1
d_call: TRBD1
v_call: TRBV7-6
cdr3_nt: TGTGCCAGCAGCTACGGGACAGGGGTTGAGCAGTTCTTC
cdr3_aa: CASSYGTGVEQFF

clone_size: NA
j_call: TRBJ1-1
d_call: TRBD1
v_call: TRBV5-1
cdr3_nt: TGCGCCAGCAGCCCGGGGACAGGGTGGTACACTGAAGCTTTCTTT
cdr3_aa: CASSPGTGWYTEAFF

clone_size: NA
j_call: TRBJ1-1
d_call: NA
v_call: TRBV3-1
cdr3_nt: TGTGCCACCAGCCCAAACAGGGCCTCGGTTTGGACTGAAGTTTTCTTT
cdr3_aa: CATSPNRASVWTEVFF

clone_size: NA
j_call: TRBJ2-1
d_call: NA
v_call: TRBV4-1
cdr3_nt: TGCGCCAGCAGCCAAGATCACAGCGGCTCCTACAATGAGCAGTTCTTC
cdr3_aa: CASSQDHSGSYNEQFF

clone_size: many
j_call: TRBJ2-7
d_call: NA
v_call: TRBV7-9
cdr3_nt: TGTGCCAGCAGTTTGACCCGCTACGAGCAGTACTTC
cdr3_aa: CASSLTRYEQYF

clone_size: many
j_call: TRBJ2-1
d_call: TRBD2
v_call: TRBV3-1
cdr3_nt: TGTGCCAGCAGCCCTTCGGGGGGTTACAATGAGCAGTTCTTC
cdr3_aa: CASSPSGGYNEQFF

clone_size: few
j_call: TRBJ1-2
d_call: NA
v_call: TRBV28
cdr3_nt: TGTGCCAGCAGTACCCCTGGCTATGGCTACACCTTC
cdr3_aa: CASSTPGYGYTF

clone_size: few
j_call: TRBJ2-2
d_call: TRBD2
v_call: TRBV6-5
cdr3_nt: TGTGCCAGCAGTCACCTCCGGGGTAGCGGGAGTAGCGGGGAGCTGTTTTTT
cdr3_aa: CASSHLRGSGSSGELFF